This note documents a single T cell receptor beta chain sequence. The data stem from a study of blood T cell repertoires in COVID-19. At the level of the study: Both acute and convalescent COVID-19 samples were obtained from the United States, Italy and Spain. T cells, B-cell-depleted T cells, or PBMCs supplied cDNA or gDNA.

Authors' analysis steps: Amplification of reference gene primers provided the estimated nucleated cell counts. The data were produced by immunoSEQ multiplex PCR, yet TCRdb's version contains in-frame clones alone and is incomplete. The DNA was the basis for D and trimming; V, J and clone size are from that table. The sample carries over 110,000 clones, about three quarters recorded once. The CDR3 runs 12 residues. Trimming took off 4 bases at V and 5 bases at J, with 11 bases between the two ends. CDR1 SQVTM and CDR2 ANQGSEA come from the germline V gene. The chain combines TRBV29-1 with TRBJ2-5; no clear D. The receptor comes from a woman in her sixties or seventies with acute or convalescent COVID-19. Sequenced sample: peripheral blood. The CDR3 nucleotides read TGCAGCGTTGCGTTCGGGTTGGAGACCCAGTACTTC. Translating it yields CSVAFGLETQYF.